Listed below are T cell receptor beta chains from one sample, sequenced in a study of cytomegalovirus exposure and HLA in healthy donors. Sequencing was performed with immunoSEQ multiplex PCR; in TCRdb, only in-frame clones are kept and a portion is missing. This sample has under 200,000 clones; about 82% occur once, and the top ten carry 6.5% to 7.5%. The sequenced material came from PBMCs. Receptor source: a woman in her twenties or thirties in good health and CMV-seropositive. The CDR3 runs from the conserved cysteine through the conserved F or W. Fields, in order: V gene, J gene, clone size, D gene, CDR3 DNA, CDR3 protein. D genes are given only for firm matches. The size field is filled for only some rows; it gives once, few, many or a size class.

>TRBV28|TRBJ1-4|-|-
TGTGCCAGCAGTTTACAGGTGAATGAAAAACTGTTTTTT
CASSLQVNEKLFF
>TRBV13|TRBJ2-3|-|TRBD2
TGTGCCAGCAGCCCCAGGCTAGCGGGGGGCGCAGATACGCAGTATTTT
CASSPRLAGGADTQYF
>TRBV11-2|TRBJ2-5|-|-
TGTGCCAGCAGCGCGGGCTGGGAGACCCAGTACTTC
CASSAGWETQYF
>TRBV5-4|TRBJ2-3|-|TRBD2
TGTGCCAGCAGCCGGGGGGGTGGGCTGGCAGATACGCAGTATTTT
CASSRGGGLADTQYF
>TRBV29-1|TRBJ1-2|-|-
TGCAGCGTCGAATTACAGGGAGGCTACACCTTC
CSVELQGGYTF
>TRBV15|TRBJ1-6|-|-
TGTGCCACCAGCAGGACAACGGCCTATAATTCACCCCTCCACTTT
CATSRTTAYNSPLHF
>TRBV11-2|TRBJ2-2|-|TRBD1
TGTGCCAGCAGTCAGACAGGGGGAACCGGGGAGCTGTTTTTT
CASSQTGGTGELFF
>TRBV19|TRBJ1-6|-|-
TGTGCCAGTAACCCGGGGTCCTATAATTCACCCCTCCACTTT
CASNPGSYNSPLHF
>TRBV6-6|TRBJ1-2|-|-
TGTGCCAGCAGTTACTCGACAAGGTTTTATGGCTACACCTTC
CASSYSTRFYGYTF
>TRBV7-2|TRBJ1-1|few|TRBD1
TGTGCCAGCAGCTGGGACAGGAACACTGAAGCTTTCTTT
CASSWDRNTEAFF
>TRBV6-1|TRBJ1-1|-|TRBD1
TGTGCCAGCAGTGGACAGGGGAGGAGTGAAGCTTTCTTT
CASSGQGRSEAFF
>TRBV7-2|TRBJ2-2|-|-
TGTGCCAGCAGCCCGCGGGACACCGGGGAGCTGTTTTTT
CASSPRDTGELFF
>TRBV7-2|TRBJ2-1|-|TRBD1
TGTGCCAGCAGCCACAGGGGGCCGTCCTACAATGAGCAGTTCTTC
CASSHRGPSYNEQFF
>TRBV6-1|TRBJ1-6|once|TRBD1
TGTGCCAGCAGTGAAAATACCGGACAGGGTTCCTCACCCCTCCACTTT
CASSENTGQGSSPLHF
>TRBV9|TRBJ1-6|-|TRBD1
TGTGCCAGCAGCGTAGGGGACAGGGGTTCACCCCTCCACTTT
CASSVGDRGSPLHF
>TRBV28|TRBJ1-5|-|-
TGTGCCAGCAGCGGCGCGGGAACGGCCTATCAGCCCCAGCATTTT
CASSGAGTAYQPQHF
>TRBV5-4|TRBJ2-5|-|TRBD2
TGTGCCAGCAGCTCTAGCGGGGGCCTCGGGGAGACCCAGTACTTC
CASSSSGGLGETQYF
>TRBV4-3|TRBJ1-5|-|-
TGCGCCAGCAGCCAAGATCTGTACAGGGAAGGTCAGCCCCAGCATTTT
CASSQDLYREGQPQHF
>TRBV14|TRBJ2-7|once|-
TGTGCCAGCAGCCAAGGAGGGGGTTCCGAGCAGTACTTC
CASSQGGGSEQYF
>TRBV4-3|TRBJ1-1|-|-
TGCGCCAGCAGCCAAGCTACAGGGCGAAGCACTGAAGCTTTCTTT
CASSQATGRSTEAFF
>TRBV5-6|TRBJ2-3|-|-
TGTGCCAGCAGCTTGAGTCCGGGGATGGATACGCAGTATTTT
CASSLSPGMDTQYF
>TRBV5-8|TRBJ2-2|-|TRBD1
TGTGCCAACAATTTACGCCAGGGGGACACCGGGGAGCTGTTTTTT
CANNLRQGDTGELFF